A selection of T cell receptor beta chains follows, all from one sample in a study of blood T cell repertoires in COVID-19. Sequencing was performed with immunoSEQ multiplex PCR; in TCRdb, only in-frame clones are kept and a portion is missing. The sample has fewer than 200,000 clones; roughly four fifths are singletons. The sequenced sample consisted of peripheral blood. The receptors derive from a woman aged 70-85 years with COVID-19, enrolled during active disease. The CDR3 runs from the conserved cysteine through the conserved F or W. D genes are given only for firm matches. Where a row states a size, it is once, few, many or the class of an expanded clone; other rows omit it.

V gene	clone size	CDR3 length	J gene	D gene	CDR3 DNA	CDR3 protein
TRBV7-2	.	15	TRBJ1-6	TRBD1	TGTGCCAGCAGCCAAACAGGGGGCTATAATTCACCCCTCCACTTT	CASSQTGGYNSPLHF
TRBV11-3	.	16	TRBJ2-2	TRBD1	TGTGCCAGCAGCAGGGGACAGGGGGTGAACACCGGGGAGCTGTTTTTT	CASSRGQGVNTGELFF
TRBV28	.	14	TRBJ2-5	TRBD1	TGTGCCAGCAGTTTCCGGGACAGGGGAGAGACCCAGTACTTC	CASSFRDRGETQYF
TRBV6-6	once	15	TRBJ1-5	TRBD1	TGTGCCAGCAGTTACCCAGGACAGGGGAATCAGCCCCAGCATTTT	CASSYPGQGNQPQHF
TRBV24-1	.	15	TRBJ2-4	.	TGTGCCACCAGTGACAACAGTCTAGCCAAAAACATTCAGTACTTC	CATSDNSLAKNIQYF
TRBV2	.	13	TRBJ2-7	.	TGTGCCAGCAAAAGGGACACCGCGTACGAGCAGTACTTC	CASKRDTAYEQYF
TRBV9	.	14	TRBJ2-1	.	TGTGCCAGCAGCGTAGATGGCCACCTCGAAGAGCAGTTCTTC	CASSVDGHLEEQFF
TRBV7-8	.	14	TRBJ1-3	.	TGTGCCAGCAGCTTATCAGGGGCTGGAAACACCATATATTTT	CASSLSGAGNTIYF
TRBV19	.	15	TRBJ2-5	TRBD2	TGTGCCAGTAGGCCGGGACTAGCGGAAAAAGAGACCCAGTACTTC	CASRPGLAEKETQYF
TRBV9	.	17	TRBJ2-1	TRBD2	TGTGCCAGCAGCGTAGGACTAGCGGGAGGGCCGTTGGGTGAGCAGTTCTTC	CASSVGLAGGPLGEQFF
TRBV19	.	14	TRBJ2-3	.	TGTGCCAGTAGTCAGGGCTACCGCACAGATACGCAGTATTTT	CASSQGYRTDTQYF
TRBV12-3/TRBV12-4	.	12	TRBJ1-1	.	TGTGCCAGCAGCGAGACAGGAGATGAAGCTTTCTTT	CASSETGDEAFF
TRBV10-3	.	11	TRBJ2-1	.	TGTGCCATCAGCCGGGATATAACCCAGTTCTTC	CAISRDITQFF
TRBV5-1	.	14	TRBJ2-7	TRBD1	TGCGCCAGCAGGGGGACAGCTGGCTCCTACGAGCAGTACTTC	CASRGTAGSYEQYF
TRBV11-2	few	13	TRBJ2-2	.	TGTGCCAGCAGCCCGGCAGGCACCGGGGAGCTGTTTTTT	CASSPAGTGELFF
TRBV28	.	16	TRBJ2-1	.	TGTGCCAGCACCCGCGAGCGGCGGAAAGTCCTCAATGAGCAGTTCTTC	CASTRERRKVLNEQFF
TRBV5-1	once	14	TRBJ2-5	.	TGCGCCAGCAGCTTGGCCGGGGACCAAGAGACCCAGTACTTC	CASSLAGDQETQYF
TRBV5-1	once	14	TRBJ2-7	TRBD1	TGCGCCAGCAAACCCGGGACAGCGCGCTACGAGCAGTACTTC	CASKPGTARYEQYF
TRBV9	.	17	TRBJ2-2	TRBD2	TGTGCCAGCAGCCCCAGGACTAGCGGGAGTATGGGCGGGGAGCTGTTTTTT	CASSPRTSGSMGGELFF
TRBV7-9	few	14	TRBJ1-1	TRBD1	TGTGCCAGCAGCACCCGACAGGGGGCTACTGAAGCTTTCTTT	CASSTRQGATEAFF
TRBV2	.	14	TRBJ1-1	TRBD1	TGTGCCAGCAACAACGGACAGGTAGGAACTGAAGCTTTCTTT	CASNNGQVGTEAFF
TRBV20-1	.	11	TRBJ2-1	.	TGCAGTGCCAGAGCAGACAATGAGCAGTTCTTC	CSARADNEQFF
TRBV19	.	15	TRBJ2-2	.	TGTGCCAGTAAGCCCTATATCAGCGCCACCGGGGAGCTGTTTTTT	CASKPYISATGELFF
TRBV7-3	once	13	TRBJ1-2	.	TGTGCCAGCAGCGTGTTAGGGGAGGCTGGCTACACCTTC	CASSVLGEAGYTF
TRBV5-8	.	15	TRBJ2-3	.	TGTGCCAGCAGCTTGGTAGGGGGTCAGAGGGATACGCAGTATTTT	CASSLVGGQRDTQYF
TRBV12-5	few	14	TRBJ2-3	.	TGTGCTAGTGCCCACGCGGGAATGGGGGATACGCAGTATTTT	CASAHAGMGDTQYF
TRBV5-4	.	16	TRBJ2-3	TRBD2	TGTGCCAGCAGCTCTAGACTAGCGGGAGGGGCAGATACGCAGTATTTT	CASSSRLAGGADTQYF
TRBV5-1	.	16	TRBJ1-4	TRBD1	TGCGCCAGCAGCTTGGCGCCGCAGGGGGTCGGAGAAAAACTGTTTTTT	CASSLAPQGVGEKLFF
TRBV7-9	.	15	TRBJ1-4	TRBD1	TGTGCCAGCACCCCGGGACAGGGACCTAATGAAAAACTGTTTTTT	CASTPGQGPNEKLFF
TRBV3-1/TRBV3-2	.	15	TRBJ1-6	TRBD1	TGTGCCAGCAGCGCGGGGACAGGGGCCAATTCACCCCTCCACTTT	CASSAGTGANSPLHF
TRBV9	.	14	TRBJ2-5	.	TGTGCCAGCAGGCCGATGGGGGGGGCTGGCGCCCAGTACTTC	CASRPMGGAGAQYF
TRBV6-5	.	13	TRBJ1-2	TRBD1	TGTGCCAGCAGTTGGACAGGGAGGCGCGGCTACACCTTC	CASSWTGRRGYTF
TRBV27	.	16	TRBJ2-3	TRBD1	TGTGCCAGCAGTTTATCCGGGACAGGGGGAACAGATACGCAGTATTTT	CASSLSGTGGTDTQYF
TRBV20-1	.	13	TRBJ2-2	TRBD1	TGCAGTGCTAGTCGACAGGGGATCGGGGAGCTGTTTTTT	CSASRQGIGELFF
TRBV30	.	13	TRBJ1-1	.	TGTGCCTGGACAGGAGGACGGGGCACTGAAGCTTTCTTT	CAWTGGRGTEAFF
TRBV30	.	12	TRBJ2-3	.	TGTGCCTGGACACCTGGGGGGGATACGCAGTATTTT	CAWTPGGDTQYF
TRBV6-5	.	14	TRBJ1-1	TRBD1	TGTGCCAGCAGCCGACAGGGGTGGGGCACTGAAGCTTTCTTT	CASSRQGWGTEAFF
TRBV3-1/TRBV3-2	.	20	TRBJ2-7	TRBD2	TGTGCCAGCACCGAACCCCGGAGGACTAGCGGGACCCGAACCCTTTGCGAGCAGTACTTC	CASTEPRRTSGTRTLCEQYF
TRBV6-5	.	15	TRBJ2-2	TRBD1	TGTGCCAGCGGGAGACAGGGATTGGACACCGGGGAGCTGTTTTTT	CASGRQGLDTGELFF
TRBV7-6	.	15	TRBJ2-7	.	TGTGCCAGCAGCTTAGGTGGTAGCGAGGCCTACGAGCAGTACTTC	CASSLGGSEAYEQYF
TRBV30	.	15	TRBJ1-6	.	TGTGCCTGGAGTGCCGGGAGGGGCAGCGATTCACCCCTCCACTTT	CAWSAGRGSDSPLHF
TRBV30	once	12	TRBJ1-3	.	TGTGCCTGGAGGAGCTCTGGAAACACCATATATTTT	CAWRSSGNTIYF
TRBV27	.	15	TRBJ1-2	TRBD1	TGTGCCAGCAGTTCCCAGGGACAGCCTAACTATGGCTACACCTTC	CASSSQGQPNYGYTF
TRBV3-1/TRBV3-2	.	13	TRBJ1-1	TRBD1	TGTGCCAGCAGCCCTAGGACAGGGCCTGAAGCTTTCTTT	CASSPRTGPEAFF
TRBV30	.	15	TRBJ1-6	.	TGTGCCTGCAATAGGAGGAGTTCTTATAATTCACCCCTCCACTTT	CACNRRSSYNSPLHF
TRBV28	once	14	TRBJ2-7	TRBD2	TGTGCCAGTGGCACTAGCGGGAGACCCTACGAGCAGTACTTC	CASGTSGRPYEQYF
TRBV5-1	.	16	TRBJ2-2	TRBD2	TGCGCCAGCAGCATCTTAGCGGGAGCGACCACCGGGGAGCTGTTTTTT	CASSILAGATTGELFF
TRBV6-5	.	15	TRBJ2-7	TRBD1	TGTGCCAGCAGTTACTCGAGACAGGGGTCCTACGAGCAGTACTTC	CASSYSRQGSYEQYF
TRBV7-2	.	14	TRBJ1-4	.	TGTGCCAGCAGCTTACGGGGTTTGGATGAAAAACTGTTTTTT	CASSLRGLDEKLFF
TRBV19	once	16	TRBJ2-2	.	TGTGCCACCTCCTTAATGCGGATCCCGAACACCGGGGAGCTGTTTTTT	CATSLMRIPNTGELFF
TRBV2	.	15	TRBJ1-2	TRBD1	TGTGCCAGCAGTGAACTAGAGGACAGGGGATATGGCTACACCTTC	CASSELEDRGYGYTF
TRBV14	.	15	TRBJ1-2	.	TGTGCCAGCAGCCATCAGGGTAAACCTAACTATGGCTACACCTTC	CASSHQGKPNYGYTF
TRBV4-3	.	14	TRBJ1-2	TRBD1	TGCGCCAGCAGCCCCACTTTGACAGGGACCGGCTACACCTTC	CASSPTLTGTGYTF
TRBV3-1/TRBV3-2	.	18	TRBJ2-4	TRBD1	TGTGCCAGCAGCCAAGATTTTGGGACAGGGGAAGCCAAAAACATTCAGTACTTC	CASSQDFGTGEAKNIQYF
TRBV9	once	14	TRBJ2-5	.	TGTGCCAGCAGCCCCCTAGCTCGTCTGGAGACCCAGTACTTC	CASSPLARLETQYF
TRBV5-1	few	16	TRBJ2-3	TRBD2	TGCGCCAGCAGCTTAGGGACTAGCGGGAACACAGATACGCAGTATTTT	CASSLGTSGNTDTQYF
TRBV27	.	12	TRBJ2-3	.	TGTGCCAGCAGGAAACAGGGCCATACGCAGTATTTT	CASRKQGHTQYF
TRBV7-6	.	15	TRBJ2-1	.	TGTGCCAGCAGCTTAGCGGTCTCTAGAGACAATGAGCAGTTCTTC	CASSLAVSRDNEQFF